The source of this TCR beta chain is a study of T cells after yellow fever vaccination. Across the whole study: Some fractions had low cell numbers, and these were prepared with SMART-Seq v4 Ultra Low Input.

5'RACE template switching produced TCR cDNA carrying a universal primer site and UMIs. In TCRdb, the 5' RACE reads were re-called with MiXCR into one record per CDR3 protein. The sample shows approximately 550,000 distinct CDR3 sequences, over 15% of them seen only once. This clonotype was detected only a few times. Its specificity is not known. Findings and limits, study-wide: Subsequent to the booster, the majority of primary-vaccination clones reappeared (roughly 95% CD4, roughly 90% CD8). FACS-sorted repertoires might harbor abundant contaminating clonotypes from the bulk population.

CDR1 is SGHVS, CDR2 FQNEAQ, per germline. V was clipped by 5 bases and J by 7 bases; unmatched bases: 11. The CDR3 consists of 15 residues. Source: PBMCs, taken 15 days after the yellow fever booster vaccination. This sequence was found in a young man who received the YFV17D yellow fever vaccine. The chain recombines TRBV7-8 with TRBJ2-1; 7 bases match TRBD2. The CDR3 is CASSLPGLKANEQFF. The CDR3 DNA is TGTGCCAGCAGCCTCCCGGGACTAAAGGCGAATGAGCAGTTCTTC.